This passage covers 22 T cell receptor beta chains from one sample sequenced in a study of T cells in Graves' hyperthyroidism and ophthalmopathy. Amplified regions were TCR beta CDR3 sequences from RNA transcripts. A set of HTBI primers served as the primers for a first-round RT-PCR of the TCR CDR3. TCRdb used MiXCR to reprocess the multiplex PCR reads, holding one entry per CDR3 protein. This sample carries about 840,000 distinct CDR3 sequences, over 35% of them seen once, and the ten largest clones take roughly 8.3%. The sequenced sample was blood. The receptors were sampled from a man aged 18-30 years with Graves' hyperthyroidism.

The chain recombines TRBV2 with TRBJ1-1, with a tentative D call TRBD1 (6 bases). Germline loops: CDR1 SNHLY, CDR2 FYNNEI. With 6 bases removed from V and 1 base from J, the gap between germline ends came to 15 bases. CDR3 length equals 15 residues. The CDR3 region has the DNA TGTGCCAGCAGCTTGGGGAGGGGGGAGAACACTGAAGCTTTCTTT. This codes for CASSLGRGENTEAFF.

This clonotype was detected only a few times. One end of the junction does not line up with germline, which may come from a read error. This chain connects TRBV5-6 to TRBJ1-2, with D perhaps TRBD1 (5 bases). The CDR3 totals 10 residues. Germline loops: CDR1 SGHDT, CDR2 YYEEEE. CDR3 in amino acids: CASSFGTGRF. CDR3 coding DNA: TGTGCCAGCAGCTTTGGGACCGGGCGGTTC.

The chain couples TRBV12-3 or TRBV12-4 to TRBJ1-2; D unresolved. The V end lost 10 bases, the J end lost 2 bases, and 5 bases lay between the germline ends. The CDR3 is 10 amino acids. The CDR3 sequence is CAIQNYGYTF. The CDR3, as DNA: TGTGCCATCCAGAACTATGGCTACACCTTC.

The chain couples TRBV5-5 to TRBJ2-7, with TRBD1 matching over 8 bases. This CDR3 has 14 residues. Germline V gives CDR1 SGHKS, CDR2 YYEKEE (reference sequence). Trimming cost V 3 bases and J 6 bases; bases outside gene matches: 8. The CDR3 DNA is TGTGCCAGCAGCTCGTGGACAGGGACGGGCGAGCAGTACTTC. It codes for CASSSWTGTGEQYF.

This clonotype was seen more than once but under ten times. This chain joins TRBV2 and TRBJ2-3; TRBD1 is a possible D gene (6 bases). Deletions cut 2 bases from V and 3 bases from J, with 9 bases between. The CDR3 covers 14 residues. Per germline, CDR1 SNHLY and CDR2 FYNNEI. The CDR3 bases are TGTGCCAGCAGTGAAAACAGGGATACAGATACGCAGTATTTT. It translates to CASSENRDTDTQYF.

This clonotype was seen once. At one end, the junction sequence differs from germline, possibly due to a read error. The chain links TRBV15 to TRBJ2-2, with D perhaps matching TRBD2 (5 bases). The CDR3 is made up of 13 amino acids. Germline CDR1 LNHNV, CDR2 YYDKDF (reference sequence). The CDR3 loop is CATSRGGNGELFF. The CDR3 nucleotides read TGTGCCACCAGCAGAGGGGGTAACGGGGAACTGTTTTTT. Combining the CDR3 with reference TRBV15 and TRBJ2-2 gives the whole variable domain DAMVIQNPRYQVTQFGKPVTLSCSQTLNHNVMYWYQQKSSQAPKLLFHYYDKDFNNEADTPDNFQSRRPNTSFCFLDIRSPGLGDTAMYLCATSRGGNGELFFGEGSRLTVL.

Ten or more counts support this clonotype. The gene calls are TRBV10-3 and TRBJ2-7; 7 positions agree with TRBD2. The junction had 5 bases not matched to a gene; V was cut back by 9 bases and J by 3 bases. There are 12 residues in the CDR3. The germline CDR1 and CDR2 sequences are ENHRY and SYGVKD. Written as DNA, the CDR3 is TGTGCCATGGGGACTACCCGCTACGAGCAGTACTTC. It codes for CAMGTTRYEQYF.

In regard to this clonotype: This may arise from a read error, as a much more abundant clone is one base away. This chain uses TRBV7-2 with TRBJ1-1; D is unresolved. Germline CDR1 reads SGHTA; CDR2 reads FQGNSA. The CDR3 totals 14 residues. Between the trimmed V and J ends, which lost 4 bases and 6 bases, there was a span of 15 bases. For the CDR3, the DNA is TGTGCCAGCAGCTCAGTTGGGATTGGTCCTGAAGCTTTCTTT. It encodes CASSSVGIGPEAFF.

The chain is built from TRBV19 and TRBJ1-1, with a tentative D call TRBD1 (5 bases). This CDR3 spans 14 amino acids. Germline V gene lookup returns CDR1 LNHDA and CDR2 SQIVND (reference sequence). Trimming removed 7 bases at V and 2 bases at J, with 14 bases between. CDR3 bases: TGTGCCAGTATTCATACGACAGTTAACACTGAAGCTTTCTTT. This codes for CASIHTTVNTEAFF.

The chain couples TRBV6-1 to TRBJ2-7; D might be TRBD1 or TRBD2, each matching 5 bases. Deletions cut 8 bases from V and 5 bases from J, with 19 bases between. Germline lookup yields CDR1 MNHNS and CDR2 SASEGT. This CDR3 contains 14 residues. The CDR3 sequence is CASSPGTGRNEQYF. The CDR3 DNA sequence: TGTGCCAGCTCCCCCGGGACGGGAAGGAACGAGCAGTACTTC.

The gene calls are TRBV11-3 and TRBJ2-7; 13 bases are a match to TRBD2. CDR1 and CDR2 (germline): SGHNT, YENEEA. CDR3 size: 14 residues. V was clipped by 8 bases and J by 6 bases; unmatched bases: 7. This CDR3 is CASRLTSGGLEQYF. CDR3 bases: TGTGCCAGCCGCCTGACTAGCGGGGGGCTCGAGCAGTACTTC.

The chain joins TRBV29-1 to TRBJ2-7; the D call may be TRBD1 or TRBD2 (5 bases each). The V gene's germline CDR1 is SQVTM and CDR2 ANQGSEA. The CDR3 sequence is 13 residues long. V was trimmed by 4 bases and J by 2 bases, leaving 12 bases between them. CDR3 protein: CSVGDGEAYEQYF. The DNA for the CDR3 is TGCAGCGTTGGGGACGGTGAGGCCTACGAGCAGTACTTC.

The chain couples TRBV5-6 to TRBJ2-6; 8 bases are a match to TRBD2. V shed 2 bases, J shed 4 bases, and the junction held 2 bases outside the gene matches. The CDR3 extends over 15 amino acids. In germline, CDR1 is SGHDT, CDR2 YYEEEE. CDR3 DNA: TGTGCCAGCAGCTTCGCGGGAGGAGGGGCCAACGTCCTGACTTTC. Translation: CASSFAGGGANVLTF.

The chain carries TRBV29-1 and TRBJ2-7, with 7 bases that match TRBD1. Germline lookup yields CDR1 SQVTM and CDR2 ANQGSEA. The length of the CDR3 is 14 residues. V shed 8 bases, J shed 2 bases, and the junction held 12 bases outside the gene matches. CDR3 nucleotides: TGCAGCTTGGCCTTGACAGGGTCAACCTACGAGCAGTACTTC. This encodes CSLALTGSTYEQYF.

This chain uses TRBV19 with TRBJ1-5; D may be TRBD1 (6 bases). Per the germline V gene, CDR1 is LNHDA and CDR2 is SQIVND (reference sequence). Trimming left V 5 bases short and J 0 bases short, with 17 bases between. The length of the CDR3 is 17 residues. The CDR3 sequence is CASSRRGRGYSNQPQHF. CDR3 nucleotide sequence: TGTGCCAGTAGTCGCCGGGGGCGGGGGTATAGCAATCAGCCCCAGCATTTT.

The rearrangement uses TRBV7-8 and TRBJ1-1, with D uncertain. The germline V gene has CDR1 SGHVS and CDR2 FQNEAQ. This CDR3 region has 15 residues. V lost 5 bases to trimming and J lost 6 bases, with 19 bases between them. CDR3 region: CASSQVQVARAEAFF. The CDR3 DNA reads TGTGCCAGCAGCCAAGTTCAGGTGGCGCGGGCTGAAGCTTTCTTT.

This clonotype showed up just once. The chain carries TRBV7-8 and TRBJ2-7; either TRBD1 or TRBD2 may supply D (6 bases each). The V end was cut by 4 bases, the J end by 2 bases, with 18 bases between. The CDR3 totals 16 residues. Per the germline V gene, CDR1 is SGHVS and CDR2 is FQNEAQ. CDR3 nucleotides: TGTGCCAGCAGCTCCCCCGAGGGGGGCACCCCCTACGAGCAGTACTTC. It is translated as CASSSPEGGTPYEQYF. Filled out from reference TRBV7-8 and TRBJ2-7, the complete variable domain reads GAGVSQSPRYKVAKRGQDVALRCDPISGHVSLFWYQQALGQGPEFLTYFQNEAQLDKSGLPSDRFFAERPEGSVSTLKIQRTQQEDSAVYLCASSSPEGGTPYEQYFGPGTRLTVT.

This chain uses TRBV7-9 with TRBJ2-7; possible D gene TRBD1, 5 bases. The germline gives CDR1 SEHNR, CDR2 FQNEAQ (reference sequence). V gave up 4 bases and J gave up 5 bases, with 21 bases separating them. This CDR3 contains 16 residues. This chain's CDR3 is CASSSFKTDSFNEQYF. The CDR3 nucleotides are TGTGCCAGCAGCTCCTTTAAGACAGATAGTTTCAACGAGCAGTACTTC.

This chain uses TRBV29-1 with TRBJ2-5; TRBD1 aligns across 7 bases. Germline CDR1 and CDR2: SQVTM and ANQGSEA. V gave up 3 bases and J gave up 9 bases; unmatched junction bases: 7. The CDR3 totals 12 residues. The CDR3 sequence is CSVDTGEGPQYF. CDR3 sequence (DNA): TGCAGCGTTGATACAGGGGAAGGGCCCCAGTACTTC.

This clonotype was observed a few times. The V gene is TRBV4-1, the J gene TRBJ2-7; D not resolved. Per germline, CDR1 MGHRA and CDR2 YSYEKL. The V gene lost 1 base and the J gene lost 2 bases, with 9 bases spanning the gap. The CDR3 is 14 amino acids. The CDR3 bases are TGCGCCAGCAGCCAAGGTCCCAGAACCTACGAGCAGTACTTC. It specifies CASSQGPRTYEQYF.

This chain connects TRBV28 to TRBJ1-5; 7 bases map to TRBD1. The V and J ends lost 4 bases and 4 bases, in that order; junction bases with no gene match: 10. The CDR3 runs to 16 residues. CDR1 and CDR2 from the germline V gene are MDHEN and SYDVKM. DNA for the CDR3: TGTGCCAGCAGTTCCGGGACAGCCTTGGGGAATCAGCCCCAGCATTTT. Translated: CASSSGTALGNQPQHF. Combining the CDR3 with reference TRBV28 and TRBJ1-5 gives the whole variable domain DVKVTQSSRYLVKRTGEKVFLECVQDMDHENMFWYRQDPGLGLRLIYFSYDVKMKEKGDIPEGYSVSREKKERFSLILESASTNQTSMYLCASSSGTALGNQPQHFGDGTRLSIL.

A word on this clonotype: This likely comes from a read error, as the CDR3 has no conserved phenylalanine or tryptophan at its end. The limits of the CDR3 on the DNA are not certain, so only TCRdb's listed CDR3 is given. This chain connects TRBV6-1 to TRBJ1-6. Germline CDR1 MNHNS, CDR2 SASEGT. Termini included, the CDR3 measures 8 amino acids. The CDR3 loop is CARQDSTY.